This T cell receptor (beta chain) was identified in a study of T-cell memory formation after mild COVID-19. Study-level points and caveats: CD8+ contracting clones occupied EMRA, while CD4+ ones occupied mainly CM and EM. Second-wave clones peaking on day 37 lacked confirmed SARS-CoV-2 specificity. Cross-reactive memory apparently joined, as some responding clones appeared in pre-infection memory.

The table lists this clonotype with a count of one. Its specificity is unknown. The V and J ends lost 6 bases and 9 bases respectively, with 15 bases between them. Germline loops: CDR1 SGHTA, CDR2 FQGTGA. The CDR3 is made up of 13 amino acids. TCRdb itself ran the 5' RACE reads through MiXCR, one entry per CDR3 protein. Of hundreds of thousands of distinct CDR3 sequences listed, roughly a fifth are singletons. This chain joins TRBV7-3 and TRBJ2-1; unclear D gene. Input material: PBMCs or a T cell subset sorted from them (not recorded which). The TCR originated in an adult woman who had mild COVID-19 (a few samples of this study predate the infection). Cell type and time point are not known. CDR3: CASSSHSEGEQFF. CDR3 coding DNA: TGTGCCAGCAGTTCGCACTCGGAAGGTGAGCAGTTCTTC. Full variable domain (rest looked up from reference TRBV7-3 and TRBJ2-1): GAGVSQTPSNKVTEKGKYVELRCDPISGHTALYWYRQSLGQGPEFLIYFQGTGAADDSGLPNDRFFAVRPEGSVSTLKIQRTERGDSAVYLCASSSHSEGEQFFGPGTRLTVL.